This T cell receptor (beta chain) was identified in a study of early T cells in non-severe SARS-CoV-2 infection. TCRdb processed the 5' RACE reads anew with MiXCR; each CDR3 protein has one entry. The sample has around 81,000 distinct CDR3 sequences, around 15% seen once. This CDR3 region has 12 residues. V was pared by 6 bases and J by 4 bases, with 0 bases of the junction left unmatched. Germline V gene data show CDR1 as ENHRY and CDR2 as SYGVKD. The chain carries TRBV10-3 and TRBJ1-5; 7 nucleotides line up with TRBD1. This clonotype originated in an adult who was a healthcare worker with PCR-confirmed SARS-CoV-2 infection or an uninfected control (not recorded which). Sequencing was performed on whole blood. The CDR3 sequence is CAIRTGNQPQHF. CDR3 DNA: TGTGCCATCAGGACAGGGAATCAGCCCCAGCATTTT.